This entry features one T cell receptor (beta chain) sequence. Its antigen is as yet unknown. The sample is drawn from a study of shared clonotypes between healthy human individuals. Each PCR replicate from the sorted subsets contained 200 to 250 ng DNA, which is tens of thousands of T cell genomes. Authors' data handling: In the immunoSEQ data, sequences were junction-only and lacked quality scores, so filtering differed. The method was immunoSEQ multiplex PCR; TCRdb's version includes in-frame clones alone and lacks a portion of them. V and J calls and clone size are those listed in that table; D and trimming were worked out from the DNA. The repertoire holds some 2,500,000 clones, with over 85% as singletons. General study findings and limits: Clonotypes shared by all four donors outscored non-shared clonotypes in generation probability. In this cohort, only blood was sampled, and tissue repertoires likely differ.

The TCR comes from a man in his late teens or twenties in good health. Some clones in this sample may be carry-over from other donors' samples. Sequencing was performed on naive CD4+ T cells from PBMCs. The subset here: CD45RA+ positively selected.

Written as DNA, the CDR3 is TGCGCCAGCAGCAGCGGGACAGCGCCGGTGGAAAAACTGTTTTTT. Amino acids: CASSSGTAPVEKLFF. The chain joins TRBV5-1 to TRBJ1-4; 7 positions agree with TRBD1. This CDR3 region has 15 residues. The trim removed 4 bases at V and 8 bases at J, leaving 11 bases unmatched. Germline V gene lookup returns CDR1 SGHRS and CDR2 YFSETQ.